One and the same sample provided the 13 T cell receptor beta chains below, sequenced in a study of identical twins. TCRdb redid the calling of the 5' RACE reads with MiXCR, one entry per CDR3 protein. The data hold about 520,000 distinct CDR3 sequences, with less than 25% observed a single time. This same sample was also part of a study on T cells expressing NK-cell markers.

Sequences were obtained from CD4+ T cells sorted from blood. These receptors all come from a woman between 18 and 29 years old in good health.

This clonotype was picked up a small number of times. V gene TRBV6-4 combines with J gene TRBJ2-1, with 8 bases identical to TRBD2. Looked up from germline, CDR1 is MRHNA and CDR2 is SNTAGT. The CDR3 totals 16 residues. V was pared by 5 bases and J by 4 bases, with 10 bases of the junction left unmatched. CDR3 sequence: CASSLSYGGAYNEQFF. DNA for the CDR3: TGTGCCAGCAGTCTATCATACGGGGGGGCTTACAATGAGCAGTTCTTC.

The chain joins TRBV6-1 to TRBJ2-5; TRBD2 matches 11 bases. With 6 bases clipped from V and 0 bases from J, the junction kept 6 bases outside the gene matches. The CDR3 is 16 residues long. In germline, CDR1 is MNHNS, CDR2 SASEGT. This CDR3 is CASSATSGMYQETQYF. DNA of the CDR3: TGTGCCAGCAGCGCGACTAGCGGGATGTACCAAGAGACCCAGTACTTC.

The chain is built from TRBV5-1 and TRBJ2-5; 8 positions match TRBD1. CDR3 length equals 15 residues. Germline trimming cut 0 bases from V and 2 bases from J; bases unmatched to any gene: 3. CDR1 and CDR2 from the germline V gene are SGHRS and YFSETQ. The chain's CDR3 is CASSLGDRQQETQYF. CDR3 nucleotide sequence: TGCGCCAGCAGCTTGGGGGACAGGCAACAAGAGACCCAGTACTTC. The variable domain in full, completed from reference TRBV5-1 and TRBJ2-5, reads KAGVTQTPRYLIKTRGQQVTLSCSPISGHRSVSWYQQTPGQGLQFLFEYFSETQRNKGNFPGRFSGRQFSNSRSEMNVSTLELGDSALYLCASSLGDRQQETQYFGPGTRLLVL.

The gene calls are TRBV6-2 or TRBV6-3 and TRBJ2-6; D unresolved. Trimming cost V 6 bases and J 2 bases, with 11 bases left between them. This CDR3 spans 15 amino acids. The V gene's germline CDR1 is MNHEY and CDR2 SVGEGT. The CDR3 DNA follows: TGTGCCAGCAGAAACCTGTCCCCTGGGGCCAACGTCCTGACTTTC. Its translation: CASRNLSPGANVLTF.

Comments on this clonotype: This may arise from a read error, as a much more abundant clone is one base away. The chain combines TRBV20-1 with TRBJ2-1; TRBD2 aligns across 10 bases. The V segment lost 4 bases and the J segment 6 bases; nucleotides outside the gene matches: 6. CDR1 and CDR2 (germline): DFQATT, SNEGSKA (reference sequence). This CDR3 is built from 14 residues. The CDR3 sequence: CSATGLAAFNEQFF. The CDR3 nucleotides read TGCAGTGCTACTGGACTAGCGGCATTCAATGAGCAGTTCTTC.

This clonotype was counted only a few times. The chain carries TRBV20-1 and TRBJ2-7; 11 nucleotides align to TRBD2. Germline CDR1 DFQATT, CDR2 SNEGSKA (reference sequence). Losses at the gene ends were 5 bases for V and 5 bases for J; bases not matched to a gene: 11. The CDR3 covers 15 residues. The CDR3 DNA sequence: TGCAGTGCTCCAACCGTAGCGGGAGGGCCTCACGAGCAGTACTTC. Its protein is CSAPTVAGGPHEQYF.

The chain is built from TRBV20-1 and TRBJ1-1; no clear D. CDR1 DFQATT and CDR2 SNEGSKA come from the germline V gene (reference sequence). The CDR3 is 10 amino acids. Trimming cost V 3 bases and J 9 bases, with 8 bases left between them. The CDR3 nucleotides read TGCAGTGCTAGGGGCCCTCAAGCTTTCTTT. This sequence encodes CSARGPQAFF.

The chain carries TRBV4-1 and TRBJ2-1, with 7 positions matching TRBD2. Germline CDR1 and CDR2: MGHRA and YSYEKL. The CDR3 totals 14 residues. The ends lost 1 base at V and 6 bases at J; junction bases unmatched: 3. CDR3 sequence reads: CASSQVAGPNEQFF. CDR3 in DNA: TGCGCCAGCAGCCAAGTAGCGGGCCCCAATGAGCAGTTCTTC.

This clonotype was observed a few times. This sequence joins TRBV3-1 and TRBJ2-1; perhaps D is TRBD1 or TRBD2 (5 bases each). This CDR3 spans 17 amino acids. With 4 bases removed from V and 1 base from J, the gap between germline ends came to 17 bases. Germline-derived CDR1 and CDR2 are LGHDT and YNNKEL (reference sequence). The CDR3 reads CASSPPLGTPSYNEQFF. CDR3 nucleotide sequence: TGTGCCAGCAGCCCGCCCCTGGGGACCCCGTCCTACAATGAGCAGTTCTTC.

The rearrangement joins TRBV20-1 to TRBJ2-5; the D call may be TRBD1 or TRBD2 (5 bases each). Germline V gene sequence: CDR1 DFQATT, CDR2 SNEGSKA (reference sequence). The V end was cut by 0 bases, the J end by 5 bases, with 13 bases between. The CDR3 runs to 14 residues. The CDR3 DNA is TGCAGTGCTAGAGATCGTGGGGGATCCGAGACCCAGTACTTC. This encodes CSARDRGGSETQYF.

This chain joins TRBV6-5 and TRBJ2-4; TRBD2 is a possible D gene (5 bases). Per the germline V gene, CDR1 is MNHEY and CDR2 is SVGAGI. The V end lost 0 bases, the J end lost 4 bases, and 10 bases lay between the germline ends. The CDR3 is 15 amino acids. Here the CDR3 reads CASSYSRTGKNIQYF. The CDR3 DNA follows: TGTGCCAGCAGTTACTCTAGGACGGGAAAAAACATTCAGTACTTC.

The chain recombines TRBV12-3 or TRBV12-4 with TRBJ1-1; 8 positions agree with TRBD1. The CDR3 is 12 amino acids. The junction had 4 bases not matched to a gene; V was cut back by 5 bases and J by 8 bases. The CDR3 nucleotides are TGTGCCAGCAGTCTCCGGGACAGGGAAGCTTTCTTT. Protein product: CASSLRDREAFF.

In this sample, this clonotype turned up a few times. The genes are TRBV20-1 and TRBJ2-3; no definite D call. Germline V gene lookup returns CDR1 DFQATT and CDR2 SNEGSKA (reference sequence). Trimming shortened V by 3 bases and J by 1 base, and 14 bases separated the two germline ends. The CDR3 is made up of 15 amino acids. Here the CDR3 reads CSASRAAAGTDTQYF. In DNA form, the CDR3 reads TGCAGTGCTAGTCGCGCTGCAGCCGGCACAGATACGCAGTATTTT.